This TCR beta chain was sequenced for a study of T-cell memory formation after mild COVID-19. TCRdb redid the calling of the 5' RACE reads with MiXCR, one entry per CDR3 protein. The table records fewer than 450,000 distinct CDR3 sequences, under 25% of them present only once. With 3 bases removed from V and 7 bases from J, the gap between germline ends came to 10 bases. The CDR3 is made up of 12 amino acids. The germline V gene has CDR1 SGDLS and CDR2 YYNGEE. The sequencing input was PBMCs or a T cell subset sorted from them (not recorded which). This sequence was found in an adult woman who had mild COVID-19 (a few samples of this study predate the infection). Cell type and time point are not known. The chain links TRBV9 to TRBJ1-1; possibly TRBD1 for D (6 bases). CDR3 sequence: CASSAGQNEAFF. The CDR3, as DNA: TGTGCCAGCAGCGCCGGACAGAATGAAGCTTTCTTT.